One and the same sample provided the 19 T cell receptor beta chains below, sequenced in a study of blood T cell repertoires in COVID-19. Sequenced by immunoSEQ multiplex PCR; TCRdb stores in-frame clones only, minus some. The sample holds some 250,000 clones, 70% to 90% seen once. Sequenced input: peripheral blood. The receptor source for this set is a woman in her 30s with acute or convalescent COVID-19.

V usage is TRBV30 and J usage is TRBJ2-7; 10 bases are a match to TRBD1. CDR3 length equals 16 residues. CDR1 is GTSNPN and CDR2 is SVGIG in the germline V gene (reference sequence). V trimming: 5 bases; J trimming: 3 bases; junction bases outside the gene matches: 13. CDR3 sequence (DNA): TGTGCCTGGGTCGGGACAGGGGAGACCTCCTACTACGAGCAGTACTTC. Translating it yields CAWVGTGETSYYEQYF.

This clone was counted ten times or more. The CDR3 DNA reads as TGTGCCACCCGGGACCCGGGACTAGCGCCTTACAATGAGCAGTTCTTC. Translated: CATRDPGLAPYNEQFF. The chain couples TRBV19 to TRBJ2-1, with TRBD2 matching over 10 bases. This CDR3 is built from 16 residues. The V gene end was trimmed by 10 bases and the J gene end by 4 bases; junction bases not matched to a gene: 13. Germline V gene data show CDR1 as LNHDA and CDR2 as SQIVND (reference sequence). Looking up the rest from reference TRBV19 and TRBJ2-1 gives the full variable domain: DGGITQSPKYLFRKEGQNVTLSCEQNLNHDAMYWYRQDPGQGLRLIYYSQIVNDFQKGDIAEGYSVSREKKESFPLTVTSAQKNPTAFYLCATRDPGLAPYNEQFFGPGTRLTVL.

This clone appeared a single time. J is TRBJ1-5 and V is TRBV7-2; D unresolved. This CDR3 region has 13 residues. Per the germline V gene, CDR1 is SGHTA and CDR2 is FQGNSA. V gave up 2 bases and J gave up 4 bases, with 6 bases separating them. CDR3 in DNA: TGTGCCAGCAGCTTAAGCGGGAATCAGCCCCAGCATTTT. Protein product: CASSLSGNQPQHF.

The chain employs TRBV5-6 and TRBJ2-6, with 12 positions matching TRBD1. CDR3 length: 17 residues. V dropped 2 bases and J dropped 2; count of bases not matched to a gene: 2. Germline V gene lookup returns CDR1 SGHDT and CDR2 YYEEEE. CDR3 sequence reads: CASSLGTGGAGANVLTF. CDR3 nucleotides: TGTGCCAGCAGCTTAGGGACAGGGGGCGCTGGGGCCAACGTCCTGACTTTC.

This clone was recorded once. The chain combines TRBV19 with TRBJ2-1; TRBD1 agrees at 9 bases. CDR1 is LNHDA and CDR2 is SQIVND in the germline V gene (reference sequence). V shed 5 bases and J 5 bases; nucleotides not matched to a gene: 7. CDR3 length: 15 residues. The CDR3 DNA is TGTGCCAGTAGTGCCGGACAGGGGCCCCACAATGAGCAGTTCTTC. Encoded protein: CASSAGQGPHNEQFF.

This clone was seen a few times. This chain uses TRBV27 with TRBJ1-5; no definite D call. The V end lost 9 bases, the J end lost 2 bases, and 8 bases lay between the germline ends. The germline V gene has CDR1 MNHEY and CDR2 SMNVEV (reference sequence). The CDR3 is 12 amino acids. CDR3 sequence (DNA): TGTGCCAGTCGACGGGGCAATCAGCCCCAGCATTTT. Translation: CASRRGNQPQHF.

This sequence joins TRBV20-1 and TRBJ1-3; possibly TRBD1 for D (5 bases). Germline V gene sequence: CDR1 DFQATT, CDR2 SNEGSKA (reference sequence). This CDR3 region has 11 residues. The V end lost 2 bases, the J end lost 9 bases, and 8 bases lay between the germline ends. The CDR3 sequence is CSARQGITIYF. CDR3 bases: TGCAGTGCTAGACAGGGTATCACCATATATTTT.

The CDR3 sequence is CASSLATWPGELFF. The CDR3 DNA follows: TGTGCCAGCAGCTTAGCCACGTGGCCCGGGGAGCTGTTTTTT. The V call is TRBV7-9, the J call TRBJ2-2; D remains unclear. CDR1 and CDR2 from the germline V gene are SEHNR and FQNEAQ (reference sequence). The CDR3 contains 14 residues. The ends were cut back, 0 bases at V and 6 bases at J, with 8 bases in the middle.

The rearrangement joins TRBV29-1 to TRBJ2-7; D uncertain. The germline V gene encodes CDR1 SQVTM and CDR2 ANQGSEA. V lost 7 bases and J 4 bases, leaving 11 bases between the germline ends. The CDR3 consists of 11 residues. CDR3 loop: CSGGQEYEQYF. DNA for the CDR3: TGCAGCGGTGGGCAAGAATACGAGCAGTACTTC.

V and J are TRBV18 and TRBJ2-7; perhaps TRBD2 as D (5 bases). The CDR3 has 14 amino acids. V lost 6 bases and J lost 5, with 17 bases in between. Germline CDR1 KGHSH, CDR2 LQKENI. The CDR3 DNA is TGTGCCAGCTCCCGGTGGGAGACCTTCAACGAGCAGTACTTC. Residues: CASSRWETFNEQYF.

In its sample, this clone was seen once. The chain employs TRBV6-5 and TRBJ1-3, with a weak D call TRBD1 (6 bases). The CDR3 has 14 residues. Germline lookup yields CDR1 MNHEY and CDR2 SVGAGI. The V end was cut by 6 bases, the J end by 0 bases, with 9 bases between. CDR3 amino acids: CASRDRLSGNTIYF. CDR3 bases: TGTGCCAGCAGGGACAGACTCTCTGGAAACACCATATATTTT.

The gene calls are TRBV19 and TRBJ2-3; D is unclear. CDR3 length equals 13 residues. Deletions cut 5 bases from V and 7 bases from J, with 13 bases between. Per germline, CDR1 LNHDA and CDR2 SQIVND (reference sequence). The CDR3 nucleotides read TGTGCCAGTAGTTTGTACTACTCGCATACGCAGTATTTT. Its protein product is CASSLYYSHTQYF.

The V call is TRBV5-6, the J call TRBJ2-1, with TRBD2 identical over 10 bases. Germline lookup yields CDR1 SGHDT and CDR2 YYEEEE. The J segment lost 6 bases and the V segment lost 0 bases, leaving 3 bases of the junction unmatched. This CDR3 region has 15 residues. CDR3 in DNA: TGTGCCAGCAGCTTGGAACTAGCGGGAATCAATGAGCAGTTCTTC. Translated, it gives CASSLELAGINEQFF.

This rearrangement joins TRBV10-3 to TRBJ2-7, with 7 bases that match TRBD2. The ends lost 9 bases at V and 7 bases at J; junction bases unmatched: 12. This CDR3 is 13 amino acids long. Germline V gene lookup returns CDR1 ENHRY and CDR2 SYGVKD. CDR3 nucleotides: TGTGCCATAGCGGGGAATTCAATAGGGGAGCAGTACTTC. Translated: CAIAGNSIGEQYF.

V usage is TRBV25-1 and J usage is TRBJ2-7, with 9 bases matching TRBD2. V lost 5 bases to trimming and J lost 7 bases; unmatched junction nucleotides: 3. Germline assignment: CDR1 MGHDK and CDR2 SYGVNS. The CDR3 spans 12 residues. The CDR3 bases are TGTGCCAGCAGTCATAGCGGGAGAGAGCAGTACTTC. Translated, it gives CASSHSGREQYF.

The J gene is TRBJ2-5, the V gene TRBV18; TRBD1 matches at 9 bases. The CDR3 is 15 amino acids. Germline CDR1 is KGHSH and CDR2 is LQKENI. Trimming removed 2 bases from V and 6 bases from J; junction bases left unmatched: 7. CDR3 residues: CASSPGTGGLQTQYF. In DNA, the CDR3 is TGTGCCAGCTCACCAGGTACAGGGGGCTTGCAGACCCAGTACTTC.

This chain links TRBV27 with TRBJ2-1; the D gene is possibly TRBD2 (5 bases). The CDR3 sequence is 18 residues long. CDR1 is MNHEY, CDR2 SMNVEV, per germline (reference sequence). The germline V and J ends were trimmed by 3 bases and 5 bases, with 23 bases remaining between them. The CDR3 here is CASSLAHSWLAANNEQFF. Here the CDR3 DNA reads TGTGCCAGCAGTTTGGCCCATTCCTGGCTAGCAGCCAACAATGAGCAGTTCTTC.

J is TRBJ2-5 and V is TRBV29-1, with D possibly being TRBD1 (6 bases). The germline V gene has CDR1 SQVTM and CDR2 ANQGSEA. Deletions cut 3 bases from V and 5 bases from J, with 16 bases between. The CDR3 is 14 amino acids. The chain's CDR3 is CSVDFGGSGETQYF. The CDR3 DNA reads TGCAGCGTTGATTTTGGGGGCTCCGGGGAGACCCAGTACTTC.

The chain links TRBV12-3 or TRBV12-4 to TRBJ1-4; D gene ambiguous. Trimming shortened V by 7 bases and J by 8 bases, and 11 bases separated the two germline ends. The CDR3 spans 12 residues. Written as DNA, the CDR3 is TGTGCCAGCACGTCTCCCCCGGAAAAACTGTTTTTT. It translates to CASTSPPEKLFF.